This TCR beta chain was captured by sequencing in a study of shared clonotypes between healthy human individuals. When replicate PCRs were run on sorted subsets, they used around 200 ng DNA, about 30,000 T cell genomes. Per the original data handling: Junction-only sequences without quality scores came from ImmunoSEQ, so filtering differed. The repertoire was sequenced with immunoSEQ multiplex PCR; TCRdb's copy has only in-frame clones and lacks some. V and J calls and clone size are copied from that table; D and trimming were computed from the DNA. The sample lists about 2.4 million clones; just over 90% were seen once. Study outcomes and limitations: What naive subsets generally showed was a larger estimated richness than memory subsets showed.

As for this clone: Its target is not known.

Germline V gene sequence: CDR1 MDHEN, CDR2 SYDVKM. The CDR3 loop spans 14 amino acids. V shed 4 bases, J shed 7 bases, and the junction held 6 bases outside the gene matches. Every donor was a Caucasian adult from Nashville, Tennessee. The chain recombines TRBV28 with TRBJ2-4; 8 bases line up with TRBD1. The sequencing sample was made of naive CD4+ T cells sorted from blood. Subset indicated: CD45RA+ positively selected. This receptor was obtained from a young man in good health. CDR3: CASSSQGGGNIQYF. The CDR3 nucleotides are TGTGCCAGCAGTTCACAGGGGGGAGGTAACATTCAGTACTTC. Supplemented by reference TRBV28 and TRBJ2-4, the full variable domain reads DVKVTQSSRYLVKRTGEKVFLECVQDMDHENMFWYRQDPGLGLRLIYFSYDVKMKEKGDIPEGYSVSREKKERFSLILESASTNQTSMYLCASSSQGGGNIQYFGAGTRLSVL.